This record covers a single TCR beta chain. V lost 0 bases to trimming and J lost 10 bases, with 15 bases between them. Germline assignment: CDR1 LGHNA and CDR2 YNFKEQ. The CDR3 runs to 14 residues. Data came from immunoSEQ multiplex PCR; TCRdb stores just in-frame clones and leaves some out. The table includes 50,000 or so clones, 70% to 90% detected once. The data belong to a study of cytotoxic CD8 clonotypes in ibrutinib-treated CLL. Study summary: Enrolment comprised around 11 relapsed/refractory and approximately 16 treatment-naive patients; 17 were IGHV unmutated. Samples had a mean of roughly 230,000 productive templates and tens of thousands of productive rearrangements.

Cryopreserved PBMCs provided about 2 micrograms of genomic DNA for the TCR beta libraries. Sample: PBMCs, taken after 24 months of ibrutinib treatment. The TCR sequence derives from a human donor with chronic lymphocytic leukemia. The chain uses TRBV4-2 and TRBJ1-1, with D maybe TRBD1 (6 bases). CDR3 in DNA: TGTGCCAGCAGCCAAGATCTTGGGGGGGCGATAGCTTTCTTT. Translated: CASSQDLGGAIAFF.